This T cell receptor (beta chain) was retrieved from a study of cytomegalovirus exposure and HLA in healthy donors. Findings and limits, study-wide: Earlier results showed most TCR beta V segments being productive about 87% or about 30% of the time. Listed as cytomegalovirus-associated were over 150 TCR beta chains.

This CDR3 region has 15 residues. Trimming took 5 bases from V and 7 from J, leaving 20 bases between them. Germline lookup yields CDR1 SGHTA and CDR2 FQGNSA. PCR involved 60 Vbeta and 13 Jbeta primers. TCRdb keeps only in-frame clones here, not all; method: immunoSEQ multiplex PCR. This table has some 120,000 clones, about 81% appearing once. In the case of this clone: Its specificity is not known.

This TCR came from a man aged 35 to 55 in good health and CMV-seronegative. The sample was PBMCs. This sequence joins TRBV7-2 and TRBJ1-1, with TRBD1 as a possible D gene (5 bases). CDR3 coding DNA: TGTGCCAGCAGCGCGGACACTCTTCTTTGGGGTGAAGCTTTCTTT. Residues: CASSADTLLWGEAFF.